These 24 T cell receptor beta chains were all obtained from the same sample, sequenced in a study of T cell clones after liver transplantation (dated by TCRdb to the late 2010s). The library was made by the immunoSEQ multiplex PCR assay. In TCRdb, the immuneACCESS table is reduced to in-frame sequences with V and J assigned. These tables do not hold every clone; where another copy was compared, an unresolved V gene accounts for under half, and the others remain unexplained. The sample profile shows under 20,000 clones; more than 75% of them were found once. The top ten hold approximately 35% of the sample. This sample comprised CD8+ T cells from blood, obtained around 50 months after liver transplant. The source is a human patient who received a liver transplant. A transplant means some T cells may be of graft donor rather than patient origin.

The CDR3 is CASSFYGSTGNEQFF. As DNA, the CDR3 is TGTGCCAGCAGCTTCTACGGGAGTACGGGGAATGAGCAGTTCTTC. The chain couples TRBV5-5 to TRBJ2-1; the D gene is possibly TRBD2 (6 bases). The CDR3 runs 15 residues. With 2 bases removed from V and 7 bases from J, the gap between germline ends came to 16 bases. The germline CDR1 and CDR2 sequences are SGHKS and YYEKEE (reference sequence).

V and J are TRBV7-3 and TRBJ1-3; weak D call: TRBD1 (5 bases). This CDR3 is built from 14 residues. Germline loops: CDR1 SGHTA, CDR2 FQGTGA. V was cut by 4 bases and J by 2 bases, with 9 bases left in between. CDR3 amino acids: CASSSPGPGNTIYF. Here the CDR3 DNA reads TGTGCCAGCAGCTCACCGGGGCCTGGAAACACCATATATTTT.

The rearrangement joins TRBV7-9 to TRBJ2-7; weak D call: TRBD1 (6 bases). Germline values: CDR1 SEHNR, CDR2 FQNEAQ (reference sequence). The length of the CDR3 is 14 residues. V shed 5 bases and J shed 2 bases, with 13 bases lying between them. CDR3 region: CASSPLDRPYEQYF. CDR3 bases: TGTGCCAGCAGCCCCCTCGACAGGCCCTACGAGCAGTACTTC. Based on the CDR3 plus reference TRBV7-9 and TRBJ2-7, the full variable domain is DTGVSQNPRHKITKRGQNVTFRCDPISEHNRLYWYRQTLGQGPEFLTYFQNEAQLEKSRLLSDRFSAERPKGSFSTLEIQRTEQGDSAMYLCASSPLDRPYEQYFGPGTRLTVT.

The chain has TRBV5-1 and TRBJ2-5; maybe TRBD2 (5 bases). The CDR3 spans 15 residues. V dropped 4 bases and J dropped 5 bases, with 18 bases sitting between them. Germline CDR1 is SGHRS and CDR2 is YFSETQ. The CDR3 here is CASSISGNLGETQYF. CDR3 nucleotides: TGCGCCAGCAGCATATCCGGGAACTTAGGGGAGACCCAGTACTTC.

CDR3 bases: TGCGCCAGCAGCCAAGGTGCGGGTCCCTACGAGCAGTACTTC. Translating gives CASSQGAGPYEQYF. V usage is TRBV4-1 and J usage is TRBJ2-7; the D gene is possibly TRBD2 (5 bases). The V gene lost 1 base and the J gene lost 2 bases, with 9 bases spanning the gap. CDR3 size: 14 residues. Germline-derived CDR1 and CDR2 are MGHRA and YSYEKL.

This clone is deemed medium-sized. The rearrangement joins TRBV19 to TRBJ1-2; TRBD1 aligns across 8 bases. V lost 2 bases to trimming and J lost 7 bases; unmatched junction nucleotides: 6. Per germline, CDR1 LNHDA and CDR2 SQIVND (reference sequence). The length of the CDR3 is 14 residues. The CDR3 DNA follows: TGTGCCAGTAGTATAAGGACAGGGAAACTTGGCTACACCTTC. Its protein product is CASSIRTGKLGYTF.

The chain has TRBV11-3 and TRBJ2-7; D unclear. CDR3 length: 13 residues. Germline loops: CDR1 SGHNT, CDR2 YENEEA. Trimming took 5 bases from V and 4 from J, leaving 12 bases between them. CDR3 sequence (DNA): TGTGCCAGCAGCCCTTCAGCCGGATACGAGCAGTACTTC. Translated: CASSPSAGYEQYF.

The rearrangement uses TRBV6-5 and TRBJ2-5; 7 bases are a match to TRBD1. Per the germline V gene, CDR1 is MNHEY and CDR2 is SVGAGI. Trimming at V came to 0 bases and at J to 3 bases, leaving 1 base not matched to a gene. This CDR3 spans 14 amino acids. The CDR3 DNA reads TGTGCCAGCAGTTACTCGGGGACAGAAGAGACCCAGTACTTC. Translating it yields CASSYSGTEETQYF.

J is TRBJ2-5 and V is TRBV4-3, with D uncertain. This CDR3 has 14 amino acids. In germline, CDR1 is LGHNA, CDR2 YSLEER. V was pared by 1 base and J by 4 bases, with 10 bases between. The CDR3: CASSQVSSSETQYF. CDR3 in DNA: TGCGCCAGCAGCCAAGTGTCTAGTTCAGAGACCCAGTACTTC.

In this sample, this clone turned up once. The rearrangement uses TRBV6-6 and TRBJ2-1, with D hard to call. This CDR3 has 12 residues. Between the trimmed V and J ends, which lost 7 bases and 7 bases, there was a span of 11 bases. Germline CDR1 and CDR2: MNHNY and SVGAGI (reference sequence). This CDR3 reads CASISNGNEQFF. In DNA, the CDR3 is TGTGCCAGCATCTCAAACGGGAATGAGCAGTTCTTC.

The rearrangement uses TRBV4-1 and TRBJ1-1; no reliable D call. Per germline, CDR1 MGHRA and CDR2 YSYEKL. Deletions cut 1 base from V and 1 base from J, with 13 bases between. The CDR3 loop spans 16 amino acids. CDR3 in amino acids: CASSQVSQGPNTEAFF. In DNA form, the CDR3 reads TGCGCCAGCAGCCAAGTTAGCCAAGGTCCGAACACTGAAGCTTTCTTT.

A remark on this clone: This sample includes further DNA sequences coding for the same CDR3. The chain uses TRBV5-4 and TRBJ2-2; 10 positions agree with TRBD2. Germline CDR1 SGHNT, CDR2 YYREEE (reference sequence). This CDR3 contains 16 residues. J gave up 7 bases and V 0 bases, and 6 bases lay outside the gene matches. CDR3 residues: CASSLGLAGENGELFF. Written as DNA, the CDR3 is TGTGCCAGCAGCTTGGGGCTAGCGGGAGAAAACGGGGAGCTGTTTTTT.

The chain links TRBV7-9 to TRBJ2-7; tentative D call: TRBD1 (6 bases). The CDR3 extends over 14 amino acids. Per germline, CDR1 SEHNR and CDR2 FQNEAQ (reference sequence). V lost 1 base and J lost 6, with 13 bases in between. The chain's CDR3 is CASSLVIGGGEQYF. Written as DNA, the CDR3 is TGTGCCAGCAGCTTAGTGATAGGGGGTGGCGAGCAGTACTTC.

This clone was seen a handful of times. The V call is TRBV9, the J call TRBJ1-2, with 9 bases that match TRBD1. The CDR3 extends over 13 amino acids. Per germline, CDR1 SGDLS and CDR2 YYNGEE. Losses at the gene ends were 7 bases for V and 4 bases for J; bases not matched to a gene: 5. The CDR3 nucleotides read TGTGCCAGCCGGGGGGGACAGGGCTATGGCTACACCTTC. Its translation is CASRGGQGYGYTF.

The genes are TRBV6-6 and TRBJ2-2; a weak D match, TRBD1 (6 bases). Germline assignment: CDR1 MNHNY and CDR2 SVGAGI (reference sequence). CDR3 length equals 13 residues. Trimming took off 7 bases at V and 5 bases at J, with 11 bases between the two ends. CDR3 DNA sequence: TGTGCCAGCACACAGGGCGATACCGGGGAGCTGTTTTTT. This translates into CASTQGDTGELFF.

The table lists this clone with a count of one. V usage is TRBV9 and J usage is TRBJ2-7; TRBD1 aligns across 8 bases. This CDR3 has 15 amino acids. Germline assignment: CDR1 SGDLS and CDR2 YYNGEE. After removal of 0 bases from V and 6 bases from J, the junction contained 8 bases not matched to a gene. The CDR3 bases are TGTGCCAGCAGCGTAGGTCAGGGGGCCGGTAGCGAGCAGTACTTC. It translates to CASSVGQGAGSEQYF. The variable domain in full, with the rest retrieved from reference TRBV9 and TRBJ2-7, is DSGVTQTPKHLITATGQRVTLRCSPRSGDLSVYWYQQSLDQGLQFLIQYYNGEERAKGNILERFSAQQFPDLHSELNLSSLELGDSALYFCASSVGQGAGSEQYFGPGTRLTVT.

V and J are TRBV27 and TRBJ2-2; the D gene is possibly TRBD1 (6 bases). The CDR3 is 15 residues long. Trimming left V 4 bases short and J 3 bases short, with 12 bases between. Germline values: CDR1 MNHEY, CDR2 SMNVEV (reference sequence). CDR3 residues: CASSWSRGYTGELFF. CDR3 bases: TGTGCCAGCAGTTGGAGCAGGGGTTACACCGGGGAGCTGTTTTTT.

This clone was seen just once. The chain recombines TRBV7-3 with TRBJ2-3, with 12 positions matching TRBD2. The CDR3 has 17 amino acids. Germline trimming cut 5 bases from V and 3 bases from J; bases unmatched to any gene: 9. Germline-derived CDR1 and CDR2 are SGHTA and FQGTGA. The DNA of the CDR3 is TGTGCCAGCAGCCCTTCAGGACTAGCGGGAAGGACAGATACGCAGTATTTT. Translation: CASSPSGLAGRTDTQYF. The full variable domain, rest sourced from reference TRBV7-3 and TRBJ2-3, is GAGVSQTPSNKVTEKGKYVELRCDPISGHTALYWYRQSLGQGPEFLIYFQGTGAADDSGLPNDRFFAVRPEGSVSTLKIQRTERGDSAVYLCASSPSGLAGRTDTQYFGPGTRLTVL.

This clone was seen only a few times. CDR3 loop: CASSQEVNYGYTF. Written as DNA, the CDR3 is TGCGCCAGCAGCCAAGAAGTTAACTATGGCTACACCTTC. This chain connects TRBV4-1 to TRBJ1-2; no definite D call. The CDR3 loop spans 13 amino acids. Germline V gene sequence: CDR1 MGHRA, CDR2 YSYEKL. V dropped 0 bases and J dropped 1 base, with 3 bases sitting between them.

The chain employs TRBV5-5 and TRBJ1-1; D ambiguous. The V and J ends lost 0 bases and 8 bases respectively, with 14 bases between them. This CDR3 is 14 amino acids long. Germline values: CDR1 SGHKS, CDR2 YYEKEE (reference sequence). CDR3: CASSLEVPDIEAFF. Here the CDR3 DNA reads TGTGCCAGCAGCTTGGAAGTCCCCGATATCGAAGCTTTCTTT.

The chain joins TRBV5-5 to TRBJ1-4; 7 positions match TRBD1. The CDR3 contains 16 residues. With 4 bases clipped from V and 7 bases from J, the junction kept 13 bases outside the gene matches. CDR1 and CDR2 from the germline V gene are SGHKS and YYEKEE (reference sequence). CDR3 region: CASSRARGGPSEKLFF. CDR3 bases: TGTGCCAGCAGCCGCGCTCGAGGGGGCCCGTCTGAAAAACTGTTTTTT.

This chain uses TRBV4-1 with TRBJ2-7; perhaps TRBD1 as D (5 bases). Trimming took 0 bases from V and 2 from J, leaving 8 bases between them. Germline CDR1 is MGHRA and CDR2 is YSYEKL. The CDR3 length is 14 residues. The CDR3 protein is CASSQDLQAYEQYF. For the CDR3, the DNA is TGCGCCAGCAGCCAAGATCTACAGGCCTACGAGCAGTACTTC.

Remarks on this clone: The sample carries other DNA sequences with the same CDR3. The chain links TRBV7-3 to TRBJ2-3, with a tentative D call TRBD2 (5 bases). There are 13 residues in the CDR3. Between the trimmed V and J ends, which lost 0 bases and 4 bases, there was a span of 5 bases. The germline CDR1 and CDR2 sequences are SGHTA and FQGTGA. The CDR3 DNA reads TGTGCCAGCAGCTTAACCGGGGCAGATACGCAGTATTTT. This encodes CASSLTGADTQYF.

V gene TRBV9 combines with J gene TRBJ1-1, with D perhaps TRBD1 (5 bases). The CDR3 has 14 amino acids. Germline V gene data show CDR1 as SGDLS and CDR2 as YYNGEE. Trimming pared 0 bases from V and 5 bases from J, leaving 11 bases between. CDR3 in amino acids: CASSVAGVSTEAFF. DNA for the CDR3: TGTGCCAGCAGCGTAGCGGGGGTATCAACTGAAGCTTTCTTT.